These 25 T cell receptor beta chains share one sample of origin, sequenced in a study of T cells in Graves' hyperthyroidism and ophthalmopathy. RNA transcripts served as the template for amplifying TCR beta CDR3 regions. The primer set for the first-round RT-PCR of the TCR CDR3 was HTBI. TCRdb reprocessed the multiplex PCR reads via MiXCR and lists one record per CDR3 protein. The sample has 640,000 or so distinct CDR3 sequences; approximately 15% are singletons. Sequenced material: blood. The receptors shown here come from a woman younger than 30 with Graves' ophthalmopathy.

This clonotype was seen many times. This chain uses TRBV6-1 with TRBJ2-3, with TRBD2 matching 7 bases. With V trimmed by 6 bases and J by 5 bases, 14 bases remained unmatched. The CDR3 length is 16 residues. Germline assignment: CDR1 MNHNS and CDR2 SASEGT. The CDR3 region is CASRERFSGVGDTQYF. The CDR3 DNA follows: TGTGCCAGCAGGGAAAGGTTCAGCGGGGTAGGAGATACGCAGTATTTT.

The chain couples TRBV7-2 to TRBJ2-7, with TRBD2 matching 8 bases. CDR3 size: 18 residues. V dropped 5 bases and J dropped 6; count of bases not matched to a gene: 21. Germline assignment: CDR1 SGHTA and CDR2 FQGNSA. The CDR3: CASSPSELAGHRWCEQYF. The CDR3 bases are TGTGCCAGCAGCCCAAGCGAGCTAGCGGGCCACCGTTGGTGCGAGCAGTACTTC.

V is TRBV20-1 and J is TRBJ2-1, with D perhaps being TRBD1 or TRBD2 (5 bases each). The V end lost 6 bases, the J end lost 0 bases, and 15 bases lay between the germline ends. CDR1 DFQATT and CDR2 SNEGSKA come from the germline V gene (reference sequence). This CDR3 is 15 amino acids long. CDR3 sequence reads: CSAARDQSSYNEQFF. In DNA, the CDR3 is TGCAGTGCGGCCCGGGACCAGAGCTCCTACAATGAGCAGTTCTTC.

In its sample, this clonotype was seen many times. This chain joins TRBV9 and TRBJ2-7; 12 nucleotides agree with TRBD2. After removal of 7 bases from V and 3 bases from J, the junction contained 5 bases not matched to a gene. CDR3 length equals 14 residues. Germline V lookup: CDR1 SGDLS, CDR2 YYNGEE. CDR3 residues: CASSRTSGIYEQYF. CDR3 DNA: TGTGCCAGCTCACGGACTAGCGGGATCTACGAGCAGTACTTC.

This clonotype was seen more than once but under ten times. The V gene is TRBV7-6, the J gene TRBJ2-7; no clear D. V gave up 4 bases and J gave up 2 bases, with 6 bases separating them. The CDR3 contains 12 residues. Germline CDR1 and CDR2: SGHVS and FNYEAQ. The CDR3 nucleotides are TGTGCCAGCAGCTCCGTGCCCTACGAGCAGTACTTC. This codes for CASSSVPYEQYF. The entire variable domain, with the rest obtained from reference TRBV7-6 and TRBJ2-7, is as follows: GAGVSQSPRYKVTKRGQDVALRCDPISGHVSLYWYRQALGQGPEFLTYFNYEAQQDKSGLPNDRFSAERPEGSISTLTIQRTEQRDSAMYRCASSSVPYEQYFGPGTRLTVT.

This clonotype was recorded many times. The chain recombines TRBV11-1 with TRBJ2-7; TRBD2 matches 8 bases. V trimming: 2 bases; J trimming: 6 bases; junction bases outside the gene matches: 3. CDR3 length: 13 residues. The germline V gene has CDR1 SGHAT and CDR2 FQDESV (reference sequence). The CDR3 region has the DNA TGTGCCAGCAGCTTATGGACTAGCCCCGAGCAGTACTTC. It codes for CASSLWTSPEQYF.

This clonotype was recorded a few times. Here the CDR3 DNA reads TGTGCCAGCACTCCGTCCCGGGGGGGGGGTTACAATGAGCAGTTCTTC. Translating gives CASTPSRGGGYNEQFF. V usage is TRBV7-9 and J usage is TRBJ2-1; 8 positions agree with TRBD2. CDR3 length equals 16 residues. J lost 4 bases, V lost 7 bases, and 12 bases had no gene match. The germline V gene has CDR1 SEHNR and CDR2 FQNEAQ (reference sequence).

The DNA for the CDR3 is TGTGCCAGCAGCCAAGATCCGGGCCGCTCTGGGGCCAACGTCCTGACTTTC. This encodes CASSQDPGRSGANVLTF. The V and J genes are TRBV9 and TRBJ2-6; D remains unclear. This CDR3 region has 17 residues. Trimming removed 4 bases from V and 0 bases from J, with 14 bases in between. From germline, CDR1 is SGDLS and CDR2 YYNGEE.

The chain carries TRBV7-8 and TRBJ1-2; 11 bases are a match to TRBD1. Germline V CDR1 and CDR2: SGHVS, FQNEAQ. With V trimmed by 6 bases and J by 9 bases, 9 bases remained unmatched. This CDR3 is 14 amino acids long. CDR3 nucleotide sequence: TGTGCCAGCAGTCCCGCCGGGACAGGGGGTCGCTACACCTTC. Translated, it gives CASSPAGTGGRYTF. Combining the CDR3 with reference TRBV7-8 and TRBJ1-2 gives the whole variable domain GAGVSQSPRYKVAKRGQDVALRCDPISGHVSLFWYQQALGQGPEFLTYFQNEAQLDKSGLPSDRFFAERPEGSVSTLKIQRTQQEDSAVYLCASSPAGTGGRYTFGSGTRLTVV.

This sequence joins TRBV19 and TRBJ2-3, with 14 positions matching TRBD2. J lost 7 bases, V lost 8 bases, and 5 bases had no gene match. The V gene's germline CDR1 is LNHDA and CDR2 SQIVND (reference sequence). This CDR3 comprises 14 residues. For the CDR3, the DNA is TGTGCCAGTGAGGGACTAGCGGGAGTTAATACGCAGTATTTT. It specifies CASEGLAGVNTQYF. Supplemented by reference TRBV19 and TRBJ2-3, the full variable domain reads DGGITQSPKYLFRKEGQNVTLSCEQNLNHDAMYWYRQDPGQGLRLIYYSQIVNDFQKGDIAEGYSVSREKKESFPLTVTSAQKNPTAFYLCASEGLAGVNTQYFGPGTRLTVL.

The table lists this clonotype with many counts. V gene TRBV30 combines with J gene TRBJ1-3; D is unclear. V was clipped by 5 bases and J by 4 bases, with 15 bases between them. The CDR3 runs to 14 residues. Per the germline V gene, CDR1 is GTSNPN and CDR2 is SVGIG (reference sequence). DNA for the CDR3: TGTGCCTGGGTACCCCCCGACACGGGAAACACCATATATTTT. Amino acids: CAWVPPDTGNTIYF.

V is TRBV6-5 and J is TRBJ1-1; D is uncertain. The CDR3 covers 17 residues. The germline gives CDR1 MNHEY, CDR2 SVGAGI. V was clipped by 2 bases and J by 0 bases, with 16 bases between them. CDR3 protein: CASSYAGRVWMNTEAFF. In nucleotides, the CDR3 is TGTGCCAGCAGTTACGCCGGAAGGGTCTGGATGAACACTGAAGCTTTCTTT.

In this sample, this clonotype turned up a few times. V and J are TRBV12-3 or TRBV12-4 and TRBJ1-6, with a possible D match to TRBD1 (6 bases). The CDR3 spans 15 residues. The V gene lost 4 bases and the J gene lost 10 bases, with 17 bases spanning the gap. The CDR3: CASSSRGGGRSPLHF. CDR3 nucleotide sequence: TGTGCCAGCAGTTCCAGAGGGGGTGGGCGATCACCCCTCCACTTT.

The sample holds many counts of this clonotype. J is TRBJ1-5 and V is TRBV11-2; no definite D call. Germline CDR1 and CDR2: SGHAT and FQNNGV. The CDR3 totals 16 residues. Trimming took off 1 base at V and 3 bases at J, with 13 bases between the two ends. In nucleotides, the CDR3 is TGTGCCAGCAGCTTAGGCCCGGACCCCTACAATCAGCCCCAGCATTTT. Its protein is CASSLGPDPYNQPQHF.

This clonotype was seen a handful of times. J is TRBJ2-7 and V is TRBV19; 7 bases align to TRBD2. The CDR3 contains 15 residues. The V and J ends lost 1 base and 4 bases, in that order; junction bases with no gene match: 7. CDR1 and CDR2 from the germline V gene are LNHDA and SQIVND (reference sequence). CDR3 coding DNA: TGTGCCAGTAGTATAGTTGGCGGGAGCCTATACGAGCAGTACTTC. It yields the protein CASSIVGGSLYEQYF.

This clonotype was counted at least ten times. This chain connects TRBV20-1 to TRBJ2-2; 9 bases agree with TRBD2. The germline V gene encodes CDR1 DFQATT and CDR2 SNEGSKA (reference sequence). The CDR3 runs to 16 residues. Trimming at V came to 0 bases and at J to 7 bases, leaving 9 bases not matched to a gene. CDR3 residues: CSARDLGGRASGELFF. CDR3 DNA: TGCAGTGCTAGAGATCTGGGCGGGAGGGCCAGCGGGGAGCTGTTTTTT.

The rearrangement uses TRBV14 and TRBJ2-1; the D gene is possibly TRBD2 (6 bases). Trimming shortened V by 2 bases and J by 4 bases, and 15 bases separated the two germline ends. The germline gives CDR1 SGHDN, CDR2 FVKESK. The CDR3 is 16 amino acids. DNA of the CDR3: TGTGCCAGCAGCCAAAATAGCGGCAACACATACAATGAGCAGTTCTTC. Its translation is CASSQNSGNTYNEQFF.

In this sample, this clonotype turned up many times. This chain uses TRBV7-8 with TRBJ2-1; 9 nucleotides agree with TRBD2. CDR1 and CDR2 (germline): SGHVS, FQNEAQ. The V segment lost 1 base and the J segment 8 bases; nucleotides outside the gene matches: 9. CDR3 length: 16 amino acids. The CDR3 DNA reads as TGTGCCAGCAGCTTAGGGTTAGCGGGAGAATTCGATGAGCAGTTCTTC. Protein product: CASSLGLAGEFDEQFF. Complete variable domain (other parts from reference TRBV7-8 and TRBJ2-1): GAGVSQSPRYKVAKRGQDVALRCDPISGHVSLFWYQQALGQGPEFLTYFQNEAQLDKSGLPSDRFFAERPEGSVSTLKIQRTQQEDSAVYLCASSLGLAGEFDEQFFGPGTRLTVL.

The V and J genes are TRBV6-2 or TRBV6-3 and TRBJ2-5, with D possibly called TRBD1 or TRBD2 (5 bases each). The V end lost 0 bases, the J end lost 13 bases, and 12 bases lay between the germline ends. Germline lookup yields CDR1 MNHEY and CDR2 SVGEGT. The CDR3 sequence is 12 residues long. The DNA for the CDR3 is TGTGCCAGCAGTTACTCCGGGGCTCCGGGGTACTTC. Protein sequence: CASSYSGAPGYF.

This clonotype appeared a few times. The rearrangement joins TRBV11-3 to TRBJ2-5; 8 bases match TRBD1. The ends lost 8 bases at V and 2 bases at J; junction bases unmatched: 4. Per the germline V gene, CDR1 is SGHNT and CDR2 is YENEEA. This CDR3 region has 13 residues. DNA for the CDR3: TGTGCCAGCGTTTGGGACAGGCAAGAGACCCAGTACTTC. This gives the protein CASVWDRQETQYF.

The chain combines TRBV12-5 with TRBJ2-7, with D uncertain. The V end was cut by 5 bases, the J end by 7 bases, with 18 bases between. The CDR3 length is 14 residues. CDR1 LGHNT and CDR2 FRNRAP come from the germline V gene. The CDR3 DNA is TGTGCTAGTGGTCCCCAGGACGCCCCGAGGGAGCAGTACTTC. Translating it yields CASGPQDAPREQYF.

In this sample, this clonotype turned up many times. The chain couples TRBV12-3 or TRBV12-4 to TRBJ2-1, with unresolved D. Trimming stripped 6 bases from V and 0 bases from J, with 6 bases between. The CDR3 sequence is 13 residues long. Here the CDR3 reads CASRPDSYNEQFF. The CDR3, as DNA: TGTGCCAGCAGACCAGACTCCTACAATGAGCAGTTCTTC.

This clonotype was detected ten times or more. The rearrangement links TRBV2 to TRBJ2-1; D is uncertain. CDR1 is SNHLY and CDR2 is FYNNEI in the germline V gene. The CDR3 is 13 residues long. V shed 8 bases and J shed 1 base, with 9 bases lying between them. CDR3 sequence reads: CASLTTSYNEQFF. The CDR3 DNA sequence: TGTGCCAGCCTGACGACGTCCTACAATGAGCAGTTCTTC.

This clonotype has ten or more counts. The chain joins TRBV2 to TRBJ2-3; D is unclear. The V gene lost 6 bases and the J gene lost 0 bases, with 4 bases spanning the gap. Germline V lookup: CDR1 SNHLY, CDR2 FYNNEI. This CDR3 is built from 12 residues. Here the CDR3 DNA reads TGTGCCAGCAGAATCAGCACAGATACGCAGTATTTT. Its translation is CASRISTDTQYF.

The chain recombines TRBV20-1 with TRBJ2-3; D may be TRBD1 or TRBD2 (5 bases each). The CDR3 runs to 14 residues. The germline V gene encodes CDR1 DFQATT and CDR2 SNEGSKA (reference sequence). Trimming cost V 6 bases and J 2 bases, with 15 bases left between them. CDR3 nucleotides: TGCAGTGCCCCGAGGGACCTAAACACAGATACGCAGTATTTT. Amino acid sequence: CSAPRDLNTDTQYF.